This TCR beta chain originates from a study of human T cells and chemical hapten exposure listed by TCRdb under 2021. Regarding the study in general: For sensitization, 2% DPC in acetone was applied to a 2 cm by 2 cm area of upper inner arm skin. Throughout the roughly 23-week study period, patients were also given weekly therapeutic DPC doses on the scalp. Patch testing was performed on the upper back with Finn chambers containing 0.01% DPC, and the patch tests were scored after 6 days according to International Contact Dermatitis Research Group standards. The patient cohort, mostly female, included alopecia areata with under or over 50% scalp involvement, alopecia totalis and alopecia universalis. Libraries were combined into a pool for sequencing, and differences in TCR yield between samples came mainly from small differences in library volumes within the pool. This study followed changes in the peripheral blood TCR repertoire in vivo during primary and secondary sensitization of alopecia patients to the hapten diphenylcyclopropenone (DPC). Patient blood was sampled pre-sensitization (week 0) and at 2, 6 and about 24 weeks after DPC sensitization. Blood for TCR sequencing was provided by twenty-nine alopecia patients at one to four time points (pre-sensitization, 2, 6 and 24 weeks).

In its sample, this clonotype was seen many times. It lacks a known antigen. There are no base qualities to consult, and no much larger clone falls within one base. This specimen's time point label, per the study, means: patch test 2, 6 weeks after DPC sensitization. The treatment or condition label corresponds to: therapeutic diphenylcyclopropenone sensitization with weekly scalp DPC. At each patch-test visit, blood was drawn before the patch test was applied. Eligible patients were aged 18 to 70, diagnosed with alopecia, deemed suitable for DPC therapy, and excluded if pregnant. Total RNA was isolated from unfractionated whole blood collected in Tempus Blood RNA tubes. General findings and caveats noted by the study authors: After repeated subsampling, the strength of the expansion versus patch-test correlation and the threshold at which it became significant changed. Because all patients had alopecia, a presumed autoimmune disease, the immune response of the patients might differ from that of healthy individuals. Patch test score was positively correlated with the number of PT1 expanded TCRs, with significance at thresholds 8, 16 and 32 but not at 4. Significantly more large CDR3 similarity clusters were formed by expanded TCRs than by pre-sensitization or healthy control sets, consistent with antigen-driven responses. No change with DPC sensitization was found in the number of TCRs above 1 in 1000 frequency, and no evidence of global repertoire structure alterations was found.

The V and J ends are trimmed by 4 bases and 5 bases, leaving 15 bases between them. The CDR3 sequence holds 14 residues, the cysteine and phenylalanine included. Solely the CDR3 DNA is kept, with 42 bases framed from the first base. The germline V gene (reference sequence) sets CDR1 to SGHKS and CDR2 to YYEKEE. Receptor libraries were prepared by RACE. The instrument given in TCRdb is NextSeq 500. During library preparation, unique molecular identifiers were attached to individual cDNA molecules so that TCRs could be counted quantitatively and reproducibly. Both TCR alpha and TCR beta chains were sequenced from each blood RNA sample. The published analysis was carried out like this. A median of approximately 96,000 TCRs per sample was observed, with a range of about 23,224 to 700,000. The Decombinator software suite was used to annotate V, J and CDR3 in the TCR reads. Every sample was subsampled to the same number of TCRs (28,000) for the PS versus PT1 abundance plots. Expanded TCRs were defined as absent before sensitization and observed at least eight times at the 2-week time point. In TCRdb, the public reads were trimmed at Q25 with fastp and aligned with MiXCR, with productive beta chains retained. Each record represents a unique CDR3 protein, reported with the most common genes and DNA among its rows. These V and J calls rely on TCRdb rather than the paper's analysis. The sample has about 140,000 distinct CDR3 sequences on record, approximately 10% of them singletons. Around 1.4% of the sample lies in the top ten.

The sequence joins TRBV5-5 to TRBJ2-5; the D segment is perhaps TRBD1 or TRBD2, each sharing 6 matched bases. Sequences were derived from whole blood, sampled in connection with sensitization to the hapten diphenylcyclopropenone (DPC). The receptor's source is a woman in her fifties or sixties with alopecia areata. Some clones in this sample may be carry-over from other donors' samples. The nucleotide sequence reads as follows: TGTGCCAGCAGCCCCGCCGGGGGCCGGGAGACCCAGTACTTC. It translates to CASSPAGGRETQYF.